These 10 T cell receptor beta chains were all obtained from the same sample, sequenced in a study of T cell responses to AZD1222 COVID-19 vaccine. Profiled with immunoSEQ multiplex PCR; TCRdb holds only in-frame clones, not every one. The sample consists of about 140,000 clones, 90% to 95% of them appearing once. The sequenced sample was peripheral blood, obtained after recovery from COVID-19. The receptors come from an adult who had recovered from COVID-19.

The genes are TRBV4-1 and TRBJ2-7; possible D gene TRBD1, 7 bases. The CDR3 has 15 amino acids. CDR1 is MGHRA and CDR2 is YSYEKL in the germline V gene. The germline V and J ends were trimmed by 0 bases and 7 bases, with 16 bases remaining between them. CDR3: CASSQEGRGAGEQYF. The CDR3 coding sequence is TGCGCCAGCAGCCAAGAAGGCAGGGGGGCGGGGGAGCAGTACTTC.

The V gene is TRBV3-1 (or the pseudogene TRBV3-2), the J gene TRBJ2-3, with TRBD2 matching 14 bases. CDR1 and CDR2 from the germline V gene are LGHDT and YNNKEL (reference sequence). Trimming took 1 base from V and 4 from J; bases not matched to a gene: 4. CDR3 length: 17 amino acids. The chain's CDR3 is CASSQGLAGGWADTQYF. The CDR3 DNA sequence: TGTGCCAGCAGCCAAGGACTAGCGGGAGGGTGGGCAGATACGCAGTATTTT.

The chain uses TRBV9 and TRBJ1-2; D is ambiguous. Germline V lookup: CDR1 SGDLS, CDR2 YYNGEE. The germline V and J ends were trimmed by 3 bases and 2 bases, with 14 bases remaining between them. The CDR3 has 15 amino acids. This CDR3 reads CASSADLQENYGYTF. DNA for the CDR3: TGTGCCAGCAGCGCCGACCTGCAGGAAAACTATGGCTACACCTTC.

This chain links TRBV11-3 with TRBJ2-3; perhaps TRBD2 as D (6 bases). Between the trimmed V and J ends, which lost 4 bases and 4 bases, there was a span of 9 bases. CDR1 and CDR2 (germline): SGHNT, YENEEA. CDR3 length equals 13 residues. The CDR3 DNA reads TGTGCCAGCAGCTCCCCGGGGGCAGATACGCAGTATTTT. The encoded protein is CASSSPGADTQYF.

Here the CDR3 DNA reads TGTGCCAGCAGTTCCAGCGTGACTGGAGGTCAGCCCCAGCATTTT. Translating gives CASSSSVTGGQPQHF. This chain links TRBV28 with TRBJ1-5, with D unclear. CDR1 MDHEN and CDR2 SYDVKM come from the germline V gene. V dropped 4 bases and J dropped 6 bases, with 16 bases sitting between them. The CDR3 runs to 15 residues.

This chain joins TRBV6-5 and TRBJ2-7; D not certain. V lost 6 bases and J lost 3, with 6 bases in between. Germline V lookup: CDR1 MNHEY, CDR2 SVGAGI. The CDR3 spans 11 residues. The CDR3 DNA reads as TGTGCCAGCAGATCCTACTACGAGCAGTACTTC. Encoded protein: CASRSYYEQYF.

In its sample, this clone was seen once. The chain has TRBV19 and TRBJ2-7, with 8 positions matching TRBD1. The CDR3 spans 16 residues. The germline gives CDR1 LNHDA, CDR2 SQIVND (reference sequence). The V segment lost 6 bases and the J segment 4 bases; nucleotides outside the gene matches: 14. CDR3 coding DNA: TGTGCCAGTAGCAAGACTGACAGGGGATTAAGGTACGAGCAGTACTTC. As protein: CASSKTDRGLRYEQYF.

The chain is built from TRBV5-6 and TRBJ1-5, with 7 nucleotides matching TRBD1. After removal of 4 bases from V and 6 bases from J, the junction contained 16 bases not matched to a gene. This CDR3 comprises 17 residues. Germline-derived CDR1 and CDR2 are SGHDT and YYEEEE. As DNA, the CDR3 is TGTGCCAGCAGCCTAAGGGGGCGGGCAGTGGTGTTTCAGCCCCAGCATTTT. As protein: CASSLRGRAVVFQPQHF.

This clone was observed a single time. The rearrangement links TRBV6-5 to TRBJ1-2; D uncertain. Germline lookup yields CDR1 MNHEY and CDR2 SVGAGI. V was pared by 6 bases and J by 3 bases, with 11 bases between. The length of the CDR3 is 13 residues. This CDR3 is CASSRALDYGYTF. The CDR3 DNA reads TGTGCCAGCAGCCGCGCACTAGACTATGGCTACACCTTC.

The rearrangement links TRBV5-1 to TRBJ2-1; 9 bases agree with TRBD1. This CDR3 is 16 amino acids long. The germline gives CDR1 SGHRS, CDR2 YFSETQ. V was pared by 1 base and J by 7 bases, with 9 bases of the junction left unmatched. The CDR3 sequence is CASSLNLVQGANEQFF. The CDR3 DNA is TGCGCCAGCAGCTTGAATTTGGTACAGGGGGCGAATGAGCAGTTCTTC. The full variable domain, with the rest looked up from reference TRBV5-1 and TRBJ2-1, is KAGVTQTPRYLIKTRGQQVTLSCSPISGHRSVSWYQQTPGQGLQFLFEYFSETQRNKGNFPGRFSGRQFSNSRSEMNVSTLELGDSALYLCASSLNLVQGANEQFFGPGTRLTVL.